This TCR beta chain was recorded in a study of CD8+CD57+ T cells in acquired aplastic anemia. Genomic DNA was employed as the template in profiling TCR beta VDJ and CDR3. MiXCR, run by TCRdb on the reads, gives a single entry per CDR3 protein. The sample yields about 240,000 distinct CDR3 sequences, 45% to 50% seen once. CDR1 and CDR2 from the germline V gene are WNHNN and SYGVQD (reference sequence). The CDR3 is 16 residues long. V was shortened by 6 bases and J by 10 bases, with 28 bases between the two germline ends. Comment on this clonotype: This may be a read error: a much more frequent sequence differs by one nucleotide.

Patients picked for sequencing had shown CD8+CD57+ cell expansion detected by flow cytometry. Sample: sorted CD4+, CD8+, or CD8+CD57+ T cells (not recorded which) from PBMCs. This receptor was obtained from a human donor with aplastic anemia. The chain employs TRBV10-1 and TRBJ2-7; a weak D match, TRBD1 (5 bases). The CDR3 loop is CASSPLQETPLPRQYF. The CDR3 coding sequence is TGCGCCAGCAGCCCCTTACAGGAGACACCTCTTCCTCGTCAGTACTTC.